This T cell receptor (beta chain) comes out of a study of cytomegalovirus exposure and HLA in healthy donors. General study points: The authors judged a highly shared variant cluster likely a sequencing artifact. HLA restriction was apparent for most CMV-associated TCR beta chains in a later analysis.

Concerning this clone itself: Its antigen is still unknown.

PCR employed 60 Vbeta and 13 Jbeta primers. Generated by immunoSEQ multiplex PCR, the TCRdb table keeps only in-frame clones and is missing some. Among some 150,000 clones listed, roughly four fifths were seen once. The sample was PBMCs. This sequence originates from a woman between 45 and 60 years old in good health and CMV-seropositive.

CDR3 sequence reads: CASSQTFSGTPLRDTQYF. For the CDR3, the DNA is TGCGCCAGCAGCCAAACGTTCTCGGGTACACCTCTTCGAGATACGCAGTATTTT. This chain joins TRBV4-1 and TRBJ2-3; the D is unclear. Looked up from germline, CDR1 is MGHRA and CDR2 is YSYEKL. CDR3 size: 18 residues. The ends were cut back, 2 bases at V and 5 bases at J, with 23 bases in the middle.